Below, 7 T cell receptor beta chains from the same sample are listed, as sequenced in a study of cytomegalovirus exposure and HLA in healthy donors. PCR involved 60 Vbeta and 13 Jbeta primers. Here immunoSEQ multiplex PCR was the method, and the copy in TCRdb shows in-frame clones only, minus some. Found here are some 30,000 clones; the top ten clones hold 3.5% to 5%. The sample taken for sequencing was PBMCs. The origin of the receptors is a middle-aged woman in good health and CMV-seropositive.

The CDR3 sequence: CASGREQPQHF. CDR3 nucleotide sequence: TGTGCCAGCGGGAGAGAACAGCCCCAGCATTTT. This chain links TRBV6-5 with TRBJ1-5; D uncertain. The germline V gene encodes CDR1 MNHEY and CDR2 SVGAGI. The CDR3 extends over 11 amino acids. V gave up 8 bases and J gave up 7 bases, with 9 bases separating them.

The rearrangement links TRBV28 to TRBJ1-5; D is unclear. Trimming pared 7 bases from V and 0 bases from J, leaving 7 bases between. The CDR3 runs to 13 residues. Germline-derived CDR1 and CDR2 are MDHEN and SYDVKM. Here the CDR3 reads CASKVYSNQPQHF. The CDR3 DNA sequence: TGTGCCAGCAAAGTCTATAGCAATCAGCCCCAGCATTTT. The variable domain in full, completed from reference TRBV28 and TRBJ1-5, reads DVKVTQSSRYLVKRTGEKVFLECVQDMDHENMFWYRQDPGLGLRLIYFSYDVKMKEKGDIPEGYSVSREKKERFSLILESASTNQTSMYLCASKVYSNQPQHFGDGTRLSIL.

The rearrangement uses TRBV2 and TRBJ1-5; D unclear. V was cut by 4 bases and J by 2 bases, with 9 bases left in between. This CDR3 comprises 14 residues. The germline V gene encodes CDR1 SNHLY and CDR2 FYNNEI. CDR3 protein: CASSVLAGNQPQHF. DNA of the CDR3: TGTGCCAGCAGTGTCTTGGCAGGCAATCAGCCCCAGCATTTT.

V is TRBV28 and J is TRBJ2-7; 7 nucleotides line up with TRBD1. The CDR3 sequence is 15 residues long. Losses at the gene ends were 3 bases for V and 3 bases for J; bases not matched to a gene: 8. CDR1 is MDHEN and CDR2 is SYDVKM in the germline V gene. CDR3 DNA sequence: TGTGCCAGCAGTTTTCAGGGGGTAGGGGTCTACGAGCAGTACTTC. Translation: CASSFQGVGVYEQYF. Filled out from reference TRBV28 and TRBJ2-7, the complete variable domain reads DVKVTQSSRYLVKRTGEKVFLECVQDMDHENMFWYRQDPGLGLRLIYFSYDVKMKEKGDIPEGYSVSREKKERFSLILESASTNQTSMYLCASSFQGVGVYEQYFGPGTRLTVT.

J is TRBJ1-1 and V is TRBV28, with 8 bases aligning to TRBD1. There are 14 residues in the CDR3. Germline values: CDR1 MDHEN, CDR2 SYDVKM. J was trimmed by 4 bases and V by 6 bases; bases with no gene match: 7. Here the CDR3 DNA reads TGTGCCAGCAGGTCGCGACAGGGGTTCACTGAAGCTTTCTTT. Its translation: CASRSRQGFTEAFF.

The V and J genes are TRBV30 and TRBJ2-2; TRBD2 matches at 9 bases. Looked up from germline, CDR1 is GTSNPN and CDR2 is SVGIG (reference sequence). The CDR3 totals 14 residues. V was pared by 3 bases and J by 5 bases, with 4 bases of the junction left unmatched. The CDR3 DNA reads as TGTGCCTGGAGCCATAGCGGGAGTACCGGGGAGCTGTTTTTT. Its protein is CAWSHSGSTGELFF.

The chain combines TRBV11-2 with TRBJ1-2; D is undetermined. The CDR3 covers 13 residues. Deletions cut 1 base from V and 2 bases from J, with 5 bases between. In germline, CDR1 is SGHAT, CDR2 FQNNGV. DNA for the CDR3: TGTGCCAGCAGCTTAGTACAGAACTATGGCTACACCTTC. Translating gives CASSLVQNYGYTF.